The entry that follows covers one T cell receptor (beta chain) sequence. TCRdb keeps only in-frame clones here, not all; method: immunoSEQ multiplex PCR. Altogether about 250,000 clones are present, around 87% being singletons, with the ten largest covering over 2%. This specimen comes from a study of blood T cell repertoires in COVID-19. In the study overall: Collection of acute and convalescent COVID-19 samples took place in the United States, Italy and Spain. PBMCs, B-cell-depleted T cells, or T cells provided the cDNA or gDNA that made up the material.

The V gene lost 7 bases and the J gene lost 4 bases, with 14 bases spanning the gap. The CDR3 sequence is 13 residues long. Germline values: CDR1 SGHTA, CDR2 FQGNSA. Each participant's cohort was designated according to participant-reported clinical history. All recovered Cohort 3 donors got two negative PCRs, got clearance, or saw symptom resolution. This sequence joins TRBV7-2 and TRBJ2-7, with D perhaps TRBD2 (5 bases). This clonotype was obtained from a woman aged 18-29 years who had recovered from COVID-19. Sequenced input: PBMCs or T cells enriched from blood (not recorded which). CDR3 in amino acids: CASKSGNEYEQYF. As DNA, the CDR3 is TGTGCCAGCAAATCCGGGAACGAGTACGAGCAGTACTTC.